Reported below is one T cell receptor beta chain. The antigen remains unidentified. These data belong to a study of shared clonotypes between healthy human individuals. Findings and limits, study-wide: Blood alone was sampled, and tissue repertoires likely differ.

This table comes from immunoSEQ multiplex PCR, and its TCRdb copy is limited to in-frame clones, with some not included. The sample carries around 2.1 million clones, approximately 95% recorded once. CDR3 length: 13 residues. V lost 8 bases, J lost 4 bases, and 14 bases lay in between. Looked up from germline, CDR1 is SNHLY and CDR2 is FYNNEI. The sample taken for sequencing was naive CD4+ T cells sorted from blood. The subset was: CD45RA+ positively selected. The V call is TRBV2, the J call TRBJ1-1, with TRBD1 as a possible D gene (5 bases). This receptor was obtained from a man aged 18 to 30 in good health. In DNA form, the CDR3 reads TGTGCCAGCGCGGGACGAACGGGCACTGAAGCTTTCTTT. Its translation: CASAGRTGTEAFF.